One sample yielded the 8 T cell receptor beta chains listed below, sequenced in a study of blood T cell repertoires in COVID-19. Clones were read by immunoSEQ multiplex PCR, and TCRdb kept only the in-frame ones, dropping some. The table has 45,000 to 50,000 clones, 65% to 80% seen once. Source material: peripheral blood. These receptors all stem from a human donor with active or convalescent COVID-19. The donor label of this sample is uncertain.

V is TRBV9 and J is TRBJ2-5; tentatively, D is TRBD2 (7 bases). The V end was cut by 4 bases, the J end by 3 bases, with 22 bases between. The germline V gene encodes CDR1 SGDLS and CDR2 YYNGEE. This CDR3 is built from 17 residues. CDR3 sequence: CASSLLGRLGGEETQYF. CDR3 nucleotide sequence: TGTGCCAGCAGCCTCCTTGGACGACTAGGGGGGGAAGAGACCCAGTACTTC.

In DNA, the CDR3 is TGCACCAGCAGCCAAGCTTCGCGTCTAGCGGGAGGGCCGGTGTACCAAGAGACCCAGTACTTC. This codes for CTSSQASRLAGGPVYQETQYF. The chain carries TRBV1 and TRBJ2-5; no check of the table's D call, TRBD2, against the DNA was made. TRBV1 is termed a pseudogene. The CDR3 extends over 21 amino acids.

CDR3 sequence (DNA): TGTGCCTGGAGTGTGGGGCAGGGTGGTAATTCACCCCTCCACTTT. Translation gives CAWSVGQGGNSPLHF. The chain carries TRBV30 and TRBJ1-6; perhaps TRBD1 as D (5 bases). This CDR3 spans 15 amino acids. V was trimmed by 0 bases and J by 6 bases, leaving 12 bases between them. Germline CDR1 and CDR2: GTSNPN and SVGIG (reference sequence).

This clone is large in the sample. The gene calls are TRBV9 and TRBJ1-1, with TRBD1 matching over 7 bases. Unmatched junction bases numbered 11, after V lost 3 bases and J lost 6 bases. CDR1 and CDR2 (germline): SGDLS, YYNGEE. The CDR3 sequence is 15 residues long. The CDR3 region has the DNA TGTGCCAGCAGCGGGGGACAGCCCTCGGGGCCTGAAGCTTTCTTT. It encodes CASSGGQPSGPEAFF.

The CDR3 coding sequence is TGTGCCAGCAGCCTAGGACAGCCAAATTCACCCCTCCACTTT. Its translation: CASSLGQPNSPLHF. The V gene is TRBV4-2, the J gene TRBJ1-6; D perhaps matches TRBD1 (6 bases). Germline lookup yields CDR1 LGHNA and CDR2 YNFKEQ. Trimming shortened V by 4 bases and J by 7 bases, and 11 bases separated the two germline ends. The CDR3 length is 14 residues.

The chain carries TRBV3-1 (or the pseudogene TRBV3-2) and TRBJ2-7; 7 nucleotides line up with TRBD2. The V gene end was trimmed by 4 bases and the J gene end by 2 bases; junction bases not matched to a gene: 14. This CDR3 has 17 residues. From germline, CDR1 is LGHDT and CDR2 YNNKEL (reference sequence). CDR3 region: CASSPRDYKVLPYEQYF. CDR3 in DNA: TGTGCCAGCAGCCCCCGGGACTACAAGGTACTACCCTACGAGCAGTACTTC.

The chain has TRBV7-2 and TRBJ1-1, with D hard to call. Germline CDR1 SGHTA, CDR2 FQGNSA. V was trimmed by 6 bases and J by 6 bases, leaving 17 bases between them. This CDR3 is 14 amino acids long. CDR3 DNA: TGTGCCAGCAGGGATAGGTTGGCTGGGCCTGAAGCTTTCTTT. Translating gives CASRDRLAGPEAFF.

The J gene is TRBJ1-2, the V gene TRBV28, with TRBD1 identical over 9 bases. With V trimmed by 5 bases and J by 8 bases, 12 bases remained unmatched. Germline lookup yields CDR1 MDHEN and CDR2 SYDVKM. This CDR3 comprises 15 residues. The CDR3 loop reads CASSLGTGTVRGYTF. In DNA, the CDR3 is TGTGCCAGCAGTCTCGGGACAGGGACGGTTAGGGGCTACACCTTC.